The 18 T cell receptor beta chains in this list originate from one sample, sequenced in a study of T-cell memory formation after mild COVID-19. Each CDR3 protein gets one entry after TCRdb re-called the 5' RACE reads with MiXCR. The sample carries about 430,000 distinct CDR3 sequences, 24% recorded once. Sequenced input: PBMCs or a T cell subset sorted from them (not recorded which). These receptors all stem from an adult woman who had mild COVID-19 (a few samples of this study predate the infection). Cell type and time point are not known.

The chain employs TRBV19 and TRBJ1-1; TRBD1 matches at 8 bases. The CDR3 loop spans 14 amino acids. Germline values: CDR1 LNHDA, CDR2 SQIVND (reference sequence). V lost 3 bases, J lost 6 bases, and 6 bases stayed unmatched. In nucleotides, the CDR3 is TGTGCCAGTAGTATTTTGCAGGGGGCGGCTGAAGCTTTCTTT. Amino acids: CASSILQGAAEAFF.

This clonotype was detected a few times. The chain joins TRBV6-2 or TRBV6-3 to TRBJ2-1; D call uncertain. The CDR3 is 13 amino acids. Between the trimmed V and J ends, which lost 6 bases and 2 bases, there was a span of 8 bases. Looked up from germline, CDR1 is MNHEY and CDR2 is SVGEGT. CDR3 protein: CASRDRTYNEQFF. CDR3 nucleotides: TGTGCCAGCAGAGACCGCACCTACAATGAGCAGTTCTTC.

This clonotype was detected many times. The DNA for the CDR3 is TGTGCCAGCAGCTTTAGCGGGGGTCAAGATGAGCAGTTCTTC. It codes for CASSFSGGQDEQFF. The rearrangement uses TRBV12-3 or TRBV12-4 and TRBJ2-1; TRBD2 aligns across 9 bases. The J segment lost 8 bases and the V segment lost 6 bases, leaving 8 bases of the junction unmatched. The CDR3 spans 14 residues.

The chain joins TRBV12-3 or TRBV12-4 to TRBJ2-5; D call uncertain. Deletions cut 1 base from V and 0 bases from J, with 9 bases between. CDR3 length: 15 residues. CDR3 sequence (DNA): TGTGCCAGCAGTTTAGGTACAGCCTACCAAGAGACCCAGTACTTC. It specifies CASSLGTAYQETQYF.

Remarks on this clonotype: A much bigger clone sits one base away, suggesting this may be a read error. The CDR3 nucleotides are TGTGCCAGCATCCCCCAGGGGGCCGGCTACGAGCAGTACTTC. This gives the protein CASIPQGAGYEQYF. The chain employs TRBV14 and TRBJ2-7, with 8 bases aligning to TRBD1. Germline V gene data show CDR1 as SGHDN and CDR2 as FVKESK. The CDR3 spans 14 residues. J gave up 3 bases and V 7 bases, and 8 bases lay outside the gene matches.

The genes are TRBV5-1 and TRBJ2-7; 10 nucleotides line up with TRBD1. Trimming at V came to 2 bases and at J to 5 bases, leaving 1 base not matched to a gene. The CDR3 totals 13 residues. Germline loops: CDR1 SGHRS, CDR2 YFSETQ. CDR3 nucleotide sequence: TGCGCCAGCAGCTTTGGGACAGGGGACGAGCAGTACTTC. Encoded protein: CASSFGTGDEQYF.

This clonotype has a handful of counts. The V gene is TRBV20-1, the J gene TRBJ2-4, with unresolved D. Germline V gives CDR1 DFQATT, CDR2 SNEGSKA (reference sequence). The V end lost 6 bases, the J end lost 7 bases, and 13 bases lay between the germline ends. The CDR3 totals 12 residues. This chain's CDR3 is CSARHGRNIQYF. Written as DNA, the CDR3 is TGCAGTGCCCGACATGGGCGGAACATTCAGTACTTC.

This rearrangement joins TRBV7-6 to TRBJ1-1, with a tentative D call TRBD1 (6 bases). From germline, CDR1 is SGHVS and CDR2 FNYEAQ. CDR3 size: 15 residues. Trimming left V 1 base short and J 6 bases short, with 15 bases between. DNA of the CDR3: TGTGCCAGCAGCTTAGGGGACATCTATCCCGCTGAAGCTTTCTTT. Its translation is CASSLGDIYPAEAFF.

CDR3 nucleotide sequence: TGTGCCACCGGGAGCGGTTCCACTAGCACAGATACGCAGTATTTT. Translating gives CATGSGSTSTDTQYF. V usage is TRBV24-1 and J usage is TRBJ2-3, with D possibly TRBD2 on 5 matching bases. In germline, CDR1 is KGHDR, CDR2 SFDVKD. This CDR3 is built from 15 residues. The V end was cut by 9 bases, the J end by 0 bases, with 15 bases between.

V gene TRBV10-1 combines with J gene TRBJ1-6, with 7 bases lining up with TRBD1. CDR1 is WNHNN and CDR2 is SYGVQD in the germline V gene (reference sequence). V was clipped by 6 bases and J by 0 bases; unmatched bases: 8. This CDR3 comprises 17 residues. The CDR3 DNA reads TGCGCCAGCAGCTTGGACAGGAGAAGCTCCTATAATTCACCCCTCCACTTT. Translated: CASSLDRRSSYNSPLHF.

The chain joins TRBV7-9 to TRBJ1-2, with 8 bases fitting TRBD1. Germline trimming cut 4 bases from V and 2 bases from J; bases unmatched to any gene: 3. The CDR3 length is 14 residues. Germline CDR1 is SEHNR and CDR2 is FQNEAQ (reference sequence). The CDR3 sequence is CASSSRDRNYGYTF. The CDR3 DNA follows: TGTGCCAGCAGCTCCCGGGACAGGAACTATGGCTACACCTTC.

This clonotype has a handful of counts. The CDR3 region has the DNA TGTGCCAGCAGCCCCACCGCCCTCAGGACTAGCGGGAGCCCCTCCTACGAGCAGTACTTC. This encodes CASSPTALRTSGSPSYEQYF. V gene TRBV7-2 combines with J gene TRBJ2-7; 13 nucleotides line up with TRBD2. Trimming cost V 5 bases and J 0 bases; bases outside gene matches: 16. The CDR3 runs 20 residues. Germline lookup yields CDR1 SGHTA and CDR2 FQGNSA.

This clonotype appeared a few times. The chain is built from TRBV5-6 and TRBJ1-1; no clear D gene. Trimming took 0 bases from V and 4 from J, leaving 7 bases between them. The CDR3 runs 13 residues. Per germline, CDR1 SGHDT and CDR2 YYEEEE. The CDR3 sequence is CASSLVTSTEAFF. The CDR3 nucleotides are TGTGCCAGCAGCTTGGTCACGAGCACTGAAGCTTTCTTT. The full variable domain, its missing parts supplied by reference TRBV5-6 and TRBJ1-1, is DAGVTQSPTHLIKTRGQQVTLRCSPKSGHDTVSWYQQALGQGPQFIFQYYEEEERQRGNFPDRFSGHQFPNYSSELNVNALLLGDSALYLCASSLVTSTEAFFGQGTRLTVV.

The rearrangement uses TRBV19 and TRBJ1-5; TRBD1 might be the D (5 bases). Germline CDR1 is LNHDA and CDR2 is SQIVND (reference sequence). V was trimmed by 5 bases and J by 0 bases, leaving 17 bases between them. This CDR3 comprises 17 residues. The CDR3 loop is CASSFAGRTNSNQPQHF. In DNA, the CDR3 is TGTGCCAGTAGTTTCGCGGGACGGACAAATAGCAATCAGCCCCAGCATTTT.

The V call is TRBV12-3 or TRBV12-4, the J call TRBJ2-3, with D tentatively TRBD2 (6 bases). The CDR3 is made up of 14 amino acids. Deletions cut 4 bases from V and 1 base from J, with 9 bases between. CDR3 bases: TGTGCCAGCAGTTCGGGGAGGCGCACAGATACGCAGTATTTT. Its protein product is CASSSGRRTDTQYF.

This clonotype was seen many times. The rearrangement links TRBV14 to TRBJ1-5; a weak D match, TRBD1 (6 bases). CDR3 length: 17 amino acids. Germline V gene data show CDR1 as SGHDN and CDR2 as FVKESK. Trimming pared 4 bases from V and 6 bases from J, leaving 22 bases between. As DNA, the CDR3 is TGTGCCAGCAGCCTTTCGCCTCAGGGGCCCCGGGGTCAGCCCCAGCATTTT. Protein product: CASSLSPQGPRGQPQHF.

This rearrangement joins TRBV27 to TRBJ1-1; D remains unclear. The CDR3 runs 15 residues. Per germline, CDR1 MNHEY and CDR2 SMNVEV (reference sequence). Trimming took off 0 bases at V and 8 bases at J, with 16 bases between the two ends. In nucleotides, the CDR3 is TGTGCCAGCAGTTTATCGCCGGGCAGAATGGCAGAAGCTTTCTTT. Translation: CASSLSPGRMAEAFF.

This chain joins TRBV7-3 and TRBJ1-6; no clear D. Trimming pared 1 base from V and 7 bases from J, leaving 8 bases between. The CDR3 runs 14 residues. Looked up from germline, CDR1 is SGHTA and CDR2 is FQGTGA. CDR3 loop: CASSLKAENSPLHF. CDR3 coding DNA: TGTGCCAGCAGCTTAAAAGCAGAGAATTCACCCCTCCACTTT.